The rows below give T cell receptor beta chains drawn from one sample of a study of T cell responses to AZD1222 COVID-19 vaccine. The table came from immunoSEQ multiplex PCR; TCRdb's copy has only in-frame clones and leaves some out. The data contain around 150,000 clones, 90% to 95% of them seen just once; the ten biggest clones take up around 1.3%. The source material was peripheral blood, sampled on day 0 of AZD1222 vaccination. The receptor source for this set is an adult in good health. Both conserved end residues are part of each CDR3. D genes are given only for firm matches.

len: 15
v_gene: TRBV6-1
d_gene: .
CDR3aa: CASSELAGEITEAFF

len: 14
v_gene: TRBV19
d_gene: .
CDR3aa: CASSPQSGNSPLHF

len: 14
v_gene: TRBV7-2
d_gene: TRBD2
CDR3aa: CASSSSGNGNEQFF

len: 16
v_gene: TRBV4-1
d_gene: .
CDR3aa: CASSQARQSTDTEAFF

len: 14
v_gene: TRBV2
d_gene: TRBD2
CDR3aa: CASLAGANTGELFF

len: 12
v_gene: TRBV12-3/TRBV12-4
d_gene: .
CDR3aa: CASSFQGETQYF

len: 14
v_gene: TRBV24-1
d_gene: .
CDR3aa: CATTGTSGTGELFF

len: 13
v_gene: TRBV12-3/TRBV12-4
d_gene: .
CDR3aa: CASTSQRNTEAFF

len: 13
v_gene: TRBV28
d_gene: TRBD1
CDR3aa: CASSDRVIQPQHF

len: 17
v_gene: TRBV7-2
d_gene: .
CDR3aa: CASSLAPIPLYTGELFF

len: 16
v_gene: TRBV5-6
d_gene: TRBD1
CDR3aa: CASSFGTGWPKNIQYF

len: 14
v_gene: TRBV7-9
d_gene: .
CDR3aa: CASSRDRRTGELFF

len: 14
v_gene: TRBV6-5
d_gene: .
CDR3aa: CASLERSSGNTIYF

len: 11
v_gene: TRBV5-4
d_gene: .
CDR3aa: CASRSTTEAFF

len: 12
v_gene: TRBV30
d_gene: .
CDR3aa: CAWMRGDTEAFF

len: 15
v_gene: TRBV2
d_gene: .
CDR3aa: CASEYNRVSYNEQFF

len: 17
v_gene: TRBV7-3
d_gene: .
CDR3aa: CASSFSPRQANTGELFF

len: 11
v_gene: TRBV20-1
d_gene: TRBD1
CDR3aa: CSARDRTEAFF

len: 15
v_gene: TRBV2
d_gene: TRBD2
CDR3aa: CASTGGGGPYNEQFF

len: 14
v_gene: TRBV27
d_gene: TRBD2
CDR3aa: CASSPGLATDTQYF

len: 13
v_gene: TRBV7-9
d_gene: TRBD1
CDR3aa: CASSSQGWDGYTF

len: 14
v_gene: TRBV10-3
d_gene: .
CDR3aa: CAISTGTLNTEAFF

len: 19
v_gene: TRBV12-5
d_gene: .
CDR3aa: CASGSGRDLINSGANVLTF

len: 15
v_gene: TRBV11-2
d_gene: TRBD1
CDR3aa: CASSLTGSINEKLFF

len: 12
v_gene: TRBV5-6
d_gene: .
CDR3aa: CASSFMDTEAFF

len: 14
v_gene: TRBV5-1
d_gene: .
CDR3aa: CASSPVGRNTEAFF

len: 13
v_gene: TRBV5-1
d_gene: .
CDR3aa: CASSLSGSDEQFF

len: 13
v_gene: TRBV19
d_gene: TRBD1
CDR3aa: CASSITRGAEAFF

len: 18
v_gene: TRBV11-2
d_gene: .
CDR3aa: CASSLSPGASLPTDTQYF

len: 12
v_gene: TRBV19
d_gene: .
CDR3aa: CASSIPMVEAFF

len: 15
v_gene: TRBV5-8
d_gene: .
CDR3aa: CASSLHGGYGNTIYF

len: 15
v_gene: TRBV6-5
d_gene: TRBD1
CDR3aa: CASSYRQGLLDGYTF

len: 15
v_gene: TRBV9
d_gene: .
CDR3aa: CASSGVGTAYNEQFF

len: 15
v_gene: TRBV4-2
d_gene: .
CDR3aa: CASSPVGRGNSPLHF

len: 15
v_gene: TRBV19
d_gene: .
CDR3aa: CASSIGTGRDEKLFF

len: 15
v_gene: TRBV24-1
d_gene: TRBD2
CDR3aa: CATRLTSGRADTQYF

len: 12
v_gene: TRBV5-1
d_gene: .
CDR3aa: CASSLGDTEAFF

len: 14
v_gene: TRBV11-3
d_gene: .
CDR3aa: CASSLIGRANEQFF

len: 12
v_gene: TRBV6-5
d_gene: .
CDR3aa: CASTDSDSPLHF

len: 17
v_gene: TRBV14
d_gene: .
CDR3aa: CASSLQSPGPGGSTQYF

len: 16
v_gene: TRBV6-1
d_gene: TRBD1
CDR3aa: CASSEPVGTGSTEAFF

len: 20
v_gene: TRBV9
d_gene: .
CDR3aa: CASSVATSSIWGVKTDTQYF

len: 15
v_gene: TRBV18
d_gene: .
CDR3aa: CASSPGQGSITEAFF

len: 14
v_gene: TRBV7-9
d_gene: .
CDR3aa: CASSLASAWEGYTF

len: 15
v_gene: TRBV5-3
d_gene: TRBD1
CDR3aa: CARNFRGRRGYGYTF

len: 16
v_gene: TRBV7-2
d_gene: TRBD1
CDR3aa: CASSPYDRVFSNEQFF

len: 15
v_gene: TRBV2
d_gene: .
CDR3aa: CASSEGTSYNQPQHF

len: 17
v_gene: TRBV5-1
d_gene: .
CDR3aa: CASSPLFQSGPSLEQFF

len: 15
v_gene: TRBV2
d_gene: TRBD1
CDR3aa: CASPIDRGVNNEQFF

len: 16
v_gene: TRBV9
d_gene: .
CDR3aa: CASSVSDSPLYTEAFF

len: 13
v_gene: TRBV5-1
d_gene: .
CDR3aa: CASSPTGNTEAFF

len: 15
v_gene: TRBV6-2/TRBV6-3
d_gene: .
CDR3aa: CASSPIRLVQETQYF

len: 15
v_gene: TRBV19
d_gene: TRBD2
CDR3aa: CASSISGGARNEQFF